The clone carrying this T cell receptor beta chain appeared a single time. In the study's own analysis: Reference gene primer amplification yielded estimated nucleated cell counts. Assay used: immunoSEQ multiplex PCR; TCRdb lists only in-frame clones, some missing. The V and J calls and clone size are taken from that table; D and trimming were inferred from the DNA. The sample includes around 64,000 clones, about 83% of them seen just once. This entry belongs to a study of blood T cell repertoires in COVID-19. The wider study: Donors in the United States, Italy and Spain gave samples during acute or convalescent COVID-19. Sources were T cells, B-cell-depleted T cells, or PBMCs; the material itself was cDNA or gDNA.

CDR1 is SGHAT and CDR2 is FQNNGV in the germline V gene. The CDR3 length is 15 residues. V lost 3 bases, J lost 1 base, and 5 bases stayed unmatched. Material: peripheral blood. This clonotype originated in a woman aged 80 or older with acute or convalescent COVID-19. The chain carries TRBV11-2 and TRBJ2-5; TRBD2 matches at 7 bases. The CDR3 DNA sequence: TGTGCCAGCAGCTTGGGGCTAGCGGTCCAAGAGACCCAGTACTTC. Translated: CASSLGLAVQETQYF. The full variable domain, rest sourced from reference TRBV11-2 and TRBJ2-5, is EAGVAQSPRYKIIEKRQSVAFWCNPISGHATLYWYQQILGQGPKLLIQFQNNGVVDDSQLPKDRFSAERLKGVDSTLKIQPAKLEDSAVYLCASSLGLAVQETQYFGPGTRLLVL.